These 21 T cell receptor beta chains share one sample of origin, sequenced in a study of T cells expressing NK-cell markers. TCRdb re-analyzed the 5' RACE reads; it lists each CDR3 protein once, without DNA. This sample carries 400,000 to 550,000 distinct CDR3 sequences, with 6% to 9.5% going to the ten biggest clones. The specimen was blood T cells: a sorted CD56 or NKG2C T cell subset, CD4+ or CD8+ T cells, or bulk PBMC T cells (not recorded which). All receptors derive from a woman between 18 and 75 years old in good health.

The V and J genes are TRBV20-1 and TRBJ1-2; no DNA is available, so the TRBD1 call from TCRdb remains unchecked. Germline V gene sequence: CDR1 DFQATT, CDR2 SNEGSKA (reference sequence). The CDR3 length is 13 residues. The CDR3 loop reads CSARSRRGDGYTF.

The CDR3 reads CSAPGSGRKYEQYF. The gene calls are TRBV20-1 and TRBJ2-7; TCRdb outputs TRBD2, but without DNA this stays unchecked. The CDR3 sequence is 14 residues long. Germline-derived CDR1 and CDR2 are DFQATT and SNEGSKA (reference sequence).

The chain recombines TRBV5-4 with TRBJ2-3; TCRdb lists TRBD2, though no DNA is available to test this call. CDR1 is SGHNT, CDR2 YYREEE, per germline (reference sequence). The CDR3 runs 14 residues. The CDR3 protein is CASSPDAGRYTQYF.

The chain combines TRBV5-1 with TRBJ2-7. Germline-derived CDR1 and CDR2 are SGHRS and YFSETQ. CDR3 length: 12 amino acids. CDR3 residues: CASSLWGYEQYF.

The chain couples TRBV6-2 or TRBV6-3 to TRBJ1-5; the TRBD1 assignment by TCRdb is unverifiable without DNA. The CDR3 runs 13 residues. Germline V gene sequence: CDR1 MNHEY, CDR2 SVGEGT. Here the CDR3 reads CASSSRANQPQHF.

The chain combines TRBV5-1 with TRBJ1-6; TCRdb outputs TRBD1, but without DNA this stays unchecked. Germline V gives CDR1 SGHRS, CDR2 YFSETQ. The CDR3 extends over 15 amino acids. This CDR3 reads CASSLAGGTYSPLHF.

The CDR3: CASSAPPMDTQYF. The chain uses TRBV9 and TRBJ2-3; absent DNA, TCRdb's TRBD2 call cannot be checked. This CDR3 region has 13 residues. The germline CDR1 and CDR2 sequences are SGDLS and YYNGEE.

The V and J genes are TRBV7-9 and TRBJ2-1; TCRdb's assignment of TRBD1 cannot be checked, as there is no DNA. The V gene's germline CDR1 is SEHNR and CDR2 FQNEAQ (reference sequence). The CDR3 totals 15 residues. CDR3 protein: CASSFPQGARNEQFF.

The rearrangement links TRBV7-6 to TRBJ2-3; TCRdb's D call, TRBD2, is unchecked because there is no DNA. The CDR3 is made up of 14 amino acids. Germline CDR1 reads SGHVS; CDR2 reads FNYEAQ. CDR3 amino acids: CASSSTSVSDTQYF.

This CDR3 reads CSAKRRQSYNSPLHF. The chain has TRBV20-1 and TRBJ1-6; TCRdb names TRBD1, which stays unverified in the absence of DNA. The germline V gene has CDR1 DFQATT and CDR2 SNEGSKA (reference sequence). CDR3 length equals 15 residues.

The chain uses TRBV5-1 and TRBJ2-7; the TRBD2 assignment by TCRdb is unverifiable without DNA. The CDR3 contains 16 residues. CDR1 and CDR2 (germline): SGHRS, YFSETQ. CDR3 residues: CASSLPRDSSSYEQYF.

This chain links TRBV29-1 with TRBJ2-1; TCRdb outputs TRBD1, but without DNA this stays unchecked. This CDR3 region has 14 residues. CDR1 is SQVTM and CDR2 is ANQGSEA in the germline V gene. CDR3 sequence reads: CSGTGVYGVNEQFF.

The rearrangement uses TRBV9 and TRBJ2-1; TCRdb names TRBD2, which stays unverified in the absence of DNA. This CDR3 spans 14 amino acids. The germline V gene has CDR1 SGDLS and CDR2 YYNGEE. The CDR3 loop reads CASSGGTTNNEQFF.

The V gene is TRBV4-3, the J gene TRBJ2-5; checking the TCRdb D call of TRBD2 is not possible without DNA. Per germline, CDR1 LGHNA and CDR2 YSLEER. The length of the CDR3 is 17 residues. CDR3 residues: CASSQLAGGIGKETQYF.

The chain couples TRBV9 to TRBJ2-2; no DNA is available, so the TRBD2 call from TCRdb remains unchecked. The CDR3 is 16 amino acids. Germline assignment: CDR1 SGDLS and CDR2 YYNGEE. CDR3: CASSVVAAGLTGELFF.

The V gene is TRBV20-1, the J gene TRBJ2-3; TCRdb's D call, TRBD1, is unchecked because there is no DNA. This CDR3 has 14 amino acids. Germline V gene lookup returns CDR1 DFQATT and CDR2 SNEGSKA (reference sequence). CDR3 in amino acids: CSPQETGESDTQYF.

This CDR3 is CASSFGLAGKYNEQFF. The chain recombines TRBV12-3 or TRBV12-4 with TRBJ2-1; TCRdb's D call of TRBD2 is untestable without DNA. CDR3 size: 16 residues.

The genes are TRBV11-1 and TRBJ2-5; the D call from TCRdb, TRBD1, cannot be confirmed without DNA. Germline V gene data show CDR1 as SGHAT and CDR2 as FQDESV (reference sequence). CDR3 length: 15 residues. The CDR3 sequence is CASSLSGTGQETQYF.

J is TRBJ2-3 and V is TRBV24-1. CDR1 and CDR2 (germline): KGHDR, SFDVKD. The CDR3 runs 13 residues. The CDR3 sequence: CATSVGRTDTQYF.

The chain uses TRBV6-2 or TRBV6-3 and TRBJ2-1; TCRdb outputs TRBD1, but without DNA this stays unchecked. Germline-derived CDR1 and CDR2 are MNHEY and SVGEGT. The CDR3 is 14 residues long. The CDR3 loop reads CASSSDPRGDEQFF.

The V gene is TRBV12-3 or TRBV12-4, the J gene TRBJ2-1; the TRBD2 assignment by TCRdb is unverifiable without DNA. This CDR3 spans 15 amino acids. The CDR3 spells CASSFISGGAEEQFF.